Sequencing of this T cell receptor (beta chain) was carried out in a study of blood T cell repertoires in COVID-19 (dated by TCRdb to 2018 to 2020). A note on the overall study: Samples from collaborators originated in the United States, Italy and Spain and spanned both the acute and convalescent phases of COVID-19. The prospective study material was composed of cDNA or gDNA derived from T cells, B-cell-depleted T cells, or PBMCs. Subjects who had been exposed to COVID-19, were actively infected with it, or had recovered from it provided the deeply sampled blood TCRbeta repertoires that made up the dataset. The repertoires were released in a freely available public database meant as a resource for research on the immune response to SARS-CoV-2. The samples were drawn from two sources: the first 160 participants of the ongoing ImmuneRACE study, and fewer than 1,500 subjects contributed by 6 global collaborators. A de-identified subject ID, COVID-19 status, age in years and sex were almost always included in the sample metadata. Where available, HLA class I and class II types were obtained from metadata supplied by the sample provider rather than from assay-based typing.

TCRbeta CDR3 regions were amplified from genomic DNA using the immunoSEQ Assay, a bias-controlled multiplex PCR. The authors' analysis ran thus. Within the assay, amplification of reference gene primers was used to estimate how many nucleated cells each sample contained. Sequence reads were collapsed and filtered to measure the absolute abundance of every unique TCRbeta CDR3 rearrangement. For each sample, productive Simpson clonality was calculated as the square root of Simpson's diversity index across productive rearrangements. Entries here come from immuneACCESS through TCRdb and include only in-frame sequences with V and J called. Some clones fail to appear in such tables; in the studies checked, an unresolved V gene covers under half of the shortfall, and the cause of the remainder is unknown. V and J calls and clone size are as listed in that table; D and trimming were resolved from the DNA. This sample is represented by 130,000 to 150,000 clones; approximately 90% of them were singletons. Together, the top ten hold under 3.5% of the sample.

Regarding this clone: What antigen it recognizes has not been identified. No much larger clonotype is one base removed from it; base qualities were not supplied.

From the cysteine through the phenylalanine, the CDR3 covers 15 amino acids. Only the CDR3 portion is preserved as DNA: 45 bases, with reading frame beginning at the first base. In the germline V gene, CDR1 corresponds to SGHTA and CDR2 to FQGNSA. V loses 5 bases, J loses 9 bases, and the germline ends lie 17 bases apart. What the work shows at the level of the full study, not this receptor alone: The amount of clinical and demographic metadata varied by source and participant and was provided uncurated.

Whole blood was collected in K2EDTA tubes by collaborating institutions according to the institutions' own protocols. Collaborator samples were shipped for TCRbeta analysis as frozen whole blood, isolated PBMCs, or DNA extracted from either sample type. Material: peripheral blood. The V gene is TRBV7-2 and the J gene is TRBJ1-6; the D segment could be TRBD1, given 6 matching bases. This sequence originates from a woman aged 55-69 years with active COVID-19. The CDR3 region: CASSPRTATGSPLHF. The nucleotide sequence reads TGTGCCAGCAGCCCCAGGACAGCCACGGGTTCACCCCTCCACTTT.